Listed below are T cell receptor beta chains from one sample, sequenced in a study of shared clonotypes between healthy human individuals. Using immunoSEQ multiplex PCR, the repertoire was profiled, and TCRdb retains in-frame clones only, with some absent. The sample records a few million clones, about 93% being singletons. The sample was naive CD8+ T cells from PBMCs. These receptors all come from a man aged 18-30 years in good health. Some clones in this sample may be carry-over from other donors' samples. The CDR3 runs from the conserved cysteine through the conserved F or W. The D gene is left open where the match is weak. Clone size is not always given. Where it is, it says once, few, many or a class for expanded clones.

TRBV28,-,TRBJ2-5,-,TGTGCCAGCAGTTTAATAAGGGAGACCCAGTACTTC,CASSLIRETQYF
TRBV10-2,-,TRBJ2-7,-,TGCGCCAGCAGTGAGTCCCGGGGCAGCTCCTACGAGCAGTACTTC,CASSESRGSSYEQYF
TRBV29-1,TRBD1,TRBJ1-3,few,TGCAGCGCCCTCGGACAGGGTGGTACCTCTGGAAACACCATATATTTT,CSALGQGGTSGNTIYF
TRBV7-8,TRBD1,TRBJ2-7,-,TGTGCCAGCAGCTTAGTACAGGGGTTTTACGAGCAGTACTTC,CASSLVQGFYEQYF
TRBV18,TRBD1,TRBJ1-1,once,TGTGCCAGCTCACCAGTAGGGGGCGTAGCTGAAGCTTTCTTT,CASSPVGGVAEAFF
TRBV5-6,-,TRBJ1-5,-,TGTGCCAGCAGCCAGACCTTGAATCAGCCCCAGCATTTT,CASSQTLNQPQHF
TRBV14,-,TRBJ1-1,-,TGTGCCAGCAGCCCGTATAGGACGGCGAACACTGAAGCTTTCTTT,CASSPYRTANTEAFF
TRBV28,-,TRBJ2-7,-,TGTGCCAGCAGTCTGGACAGGGACTACGAGCAGCACTTC,CASSLDRDYEQHF
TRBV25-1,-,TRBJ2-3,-,TGTGCCAGCACGCCCCTAGAATCGGACGGCACAGATACGCAGTATTTT,CASTPLESDGTDTQYF
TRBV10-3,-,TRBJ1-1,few,TGTGCCATCAGTGAAGGGGATGAAGCTTTCTTT,CAISEGDEAFF
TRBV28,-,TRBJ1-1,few,TGTGCCAGCAGGGCAGGGGTTCAGAACACTGAAGCTTTCTTT,CASRAGVQNTEAFF
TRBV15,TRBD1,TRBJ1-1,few,TGTGCCACCAGCATCCACGCCCAGGGGGCCGGGGAAGCTTTCTTT,CATSIHAQGAGEAFF
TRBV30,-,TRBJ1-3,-,TGTGCCTGGAGTGTAGGGTCTTCTGGAAACACCATATATTTT,CAWSVGSSGNTIYF
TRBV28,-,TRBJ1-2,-,TGTGCCAGCAGTGACCCCACGACAGGCAACTATGGCTACACCTTC,CASSDPTTGNYGYTF
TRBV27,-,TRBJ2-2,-,TGTGCCAGCAGTTTATCCGGTGGGCCCGGGGAGCTGTTTTTT,CASSLSGGPGELFF
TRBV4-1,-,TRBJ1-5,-,TGCGCCAGCAGCCAAGAAACCAGGACGCTAACTAGCAATCAGCCCCAGCATTTT,CASSQETRTLTSNQPQHF
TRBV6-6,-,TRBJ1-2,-,TGTGCCAGCAGTTGGGAGACAGATCTCTATGGCTACACCTTC,CASSWETDLYGYTF
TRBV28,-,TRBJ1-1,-,TGTGCCAGCAGTTTCGTACGAGAAGAAGCTTTCTTT,CASSFVREEAFF
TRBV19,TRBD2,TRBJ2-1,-,TGTGCCAGTAGTATAGACGGACTAGCGGGTGTTGGGAATGAGCAGTTCTTC,CASSIDGLAGVGNEQFF
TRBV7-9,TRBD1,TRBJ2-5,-,TGTGCCAGCACGGACAGGGCAGAGACCCAGTACTTC,CASTDRAETQYF
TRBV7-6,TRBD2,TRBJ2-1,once,TGTGCCAGCAGCTTAGCGGGGAGGGCCGACTATGAGCAGTTCTTC,CASSLAGRADYEQFF
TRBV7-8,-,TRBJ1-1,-,TGTGCCAGCAGCTTAAAAGGGGGGAAGGCTTTCTTT,CASSLKGGKAFF
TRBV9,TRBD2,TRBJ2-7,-,TGTGCCAGCAGCGTAGGGGGAGGGCACCCCTACGAGCAGTACTTC,CASSVGGGHPYEQYF
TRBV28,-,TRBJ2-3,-,TGTGCCAGCAGTGGTAGCGGTAGCACAGATACGCAGTATTTT,CASSGSGSTDTQYF
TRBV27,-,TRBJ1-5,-,TGTGCCAGCAGTCCCGGGGGAGACTATCAGCCCCAGCATTTT,CASSPGGDYQPQHF
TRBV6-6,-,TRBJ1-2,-,TGTGCCAGCAGCCACGAGACCCTATACAGGGAACACGGCTACACCTTC,CASSHETLYREHGYTF
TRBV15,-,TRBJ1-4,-,TGTGCCACCTCCGACAGAGGTTATAATGAAAAACTGTTTTTT,CATSDRGYNEKLFF
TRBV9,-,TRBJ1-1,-,TGTGCCAGCAGCGTAGGTCCCAATTTGCCTATGAACACTGAAGCTTTCTTT,CASSVGPNLPMNTEAFF
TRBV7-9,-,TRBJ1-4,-,TGTGCCAGCACCCTTAGTGGGGCGTCAGAAGAAAAACTGTTTTTT,CASTLSGASEEKLFF
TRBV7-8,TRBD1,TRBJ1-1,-,TGTGCCAGCAGCTTCACAGGGGTCAGAGGGAACACTGAAGCTTTCTTT,CASSFTGVRGNTEAFF
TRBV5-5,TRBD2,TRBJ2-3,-,TGTGCCAGCAGCTTGGGACTAGCGGACACAGATACGCAGTATTTT,CASSLGLADTDTQYF
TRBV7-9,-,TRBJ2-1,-,TGTGCCAGCAGCGTACCCATGGTCGCCTCGAGCTCCTACAATGAGCAGTTCTTC,CASSVPMVASSSYNEQFF
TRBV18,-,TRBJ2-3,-,TGTGCCAGCTCACCACCGAGCACAGATACGCAGTATTTT,CASSPPSTDTQYF
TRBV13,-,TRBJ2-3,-,TGTGCCAGCAGCTGGGTCCCGACAAGCACAGATACGCAGTATTTT,CASSWVPTSTDTQYF
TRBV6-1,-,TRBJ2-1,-,TGTGCCGTCGTGGGGGTGTCCGCAAATGAGCAGTTCTTC,CAVVGVSANEQFF
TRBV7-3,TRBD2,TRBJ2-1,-,TGTGCCAGCAGCTTAAGCAGCGGGAGTACGAATGAGCAGTTCTTC,CASSLSSGSTNEQFF
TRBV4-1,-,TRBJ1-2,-,TGCGCCAGCAGCCCGGAGGGACGGGCTTCGGATGGCTACACCTTC,CASSPEGRASDGYTF
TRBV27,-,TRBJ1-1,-,TGTGCCAGTCGTATCGTAGGGGCCCACACTGAAGCTTTCTTT,CASRIVGAHTEAFF
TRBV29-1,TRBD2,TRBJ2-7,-,TGCAGCGTTGAGCTTCTGACTAGCGGGAAATACGAGCAGTACTTC,CSVELLTSGKYEQYF
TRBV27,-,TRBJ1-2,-,TGTGCCAGCAGTTCCTACACCCTGTCGGGGGTCTTAAACTATGGCTACACCTTC,CASSSYTLSGVLNYGYTF